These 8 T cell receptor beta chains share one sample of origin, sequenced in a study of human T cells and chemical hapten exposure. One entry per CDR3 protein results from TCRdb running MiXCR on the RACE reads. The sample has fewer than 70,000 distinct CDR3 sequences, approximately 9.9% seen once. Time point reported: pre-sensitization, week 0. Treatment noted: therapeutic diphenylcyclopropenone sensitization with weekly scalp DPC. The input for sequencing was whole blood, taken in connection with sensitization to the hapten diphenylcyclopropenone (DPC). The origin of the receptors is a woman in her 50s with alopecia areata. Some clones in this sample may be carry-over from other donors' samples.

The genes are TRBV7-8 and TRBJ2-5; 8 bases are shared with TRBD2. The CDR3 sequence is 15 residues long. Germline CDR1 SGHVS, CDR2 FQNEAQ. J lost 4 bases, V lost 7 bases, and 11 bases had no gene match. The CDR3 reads CASNVRGGPRETQYF. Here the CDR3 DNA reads TGTGCCAGCAACGTCCGGGGGGGCCCTCGAGAGACCCAGTACTTC.

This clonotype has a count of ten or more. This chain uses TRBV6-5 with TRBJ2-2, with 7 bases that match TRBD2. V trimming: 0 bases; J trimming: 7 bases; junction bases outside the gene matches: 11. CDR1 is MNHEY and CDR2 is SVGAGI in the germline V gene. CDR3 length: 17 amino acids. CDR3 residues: CASSYSRSGGGDGELFF. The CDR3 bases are TGTGCCAGCAGTTACTCGAGGTCGGGGGGAGGTGACGGGGAGCTGTTTTTT.

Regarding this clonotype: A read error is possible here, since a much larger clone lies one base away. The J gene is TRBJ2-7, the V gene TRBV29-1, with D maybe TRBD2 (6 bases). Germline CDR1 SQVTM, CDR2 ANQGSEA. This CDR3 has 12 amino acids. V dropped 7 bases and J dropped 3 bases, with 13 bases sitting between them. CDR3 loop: CSGTMALYEQYF. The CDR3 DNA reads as TGCAGCGGGACTATGGCCCTCTACGAGCAGTACTTC.

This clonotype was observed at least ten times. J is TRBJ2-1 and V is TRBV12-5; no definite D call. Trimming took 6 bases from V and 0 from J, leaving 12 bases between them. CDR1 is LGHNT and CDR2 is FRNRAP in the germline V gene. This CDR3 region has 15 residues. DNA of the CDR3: TGTGCTAGTGGCGGCTCGGCCGGCTCCTACAATGAGCAGTTCTTC. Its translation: CASGGSAGSYNEQFF.

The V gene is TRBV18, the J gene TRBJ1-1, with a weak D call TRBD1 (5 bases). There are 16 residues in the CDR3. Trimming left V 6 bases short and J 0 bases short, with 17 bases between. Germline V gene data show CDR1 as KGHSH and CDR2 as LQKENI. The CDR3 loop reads CASSSPLGRMNTEAFF. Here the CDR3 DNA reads TGTGCCAGCTCCTCTCCCCTGGGACGGATGAACACTGAAGCTTTCTTT.

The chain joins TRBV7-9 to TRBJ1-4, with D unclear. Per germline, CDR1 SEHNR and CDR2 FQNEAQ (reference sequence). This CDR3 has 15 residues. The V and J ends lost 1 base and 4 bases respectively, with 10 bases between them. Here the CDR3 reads CASSLGSAYNEKLFF. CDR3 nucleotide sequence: TGTGCCAGCAGCTTAGGTTCGGCCTATAATGAAAAACTGTTTTTT.

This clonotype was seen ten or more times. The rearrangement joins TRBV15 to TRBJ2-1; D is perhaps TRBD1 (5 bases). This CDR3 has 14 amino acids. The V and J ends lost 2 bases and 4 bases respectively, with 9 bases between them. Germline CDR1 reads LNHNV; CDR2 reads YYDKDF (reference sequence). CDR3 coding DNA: TGTGCCACCAGCAGAAATCAGGGATACAATGAGCAGTTCTTC. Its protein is CATSRNQGYNEQFF. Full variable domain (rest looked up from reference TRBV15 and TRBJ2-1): DAMVIQNPRYQVTQFGKPVTLSCSQTLNHNVMYWYQQKSSQAPKLLFHYYDKDFNNEADTPDNFQSRRPNTSFCFLDIRSPGLGDTAMYLCATSRNQGYNEQFFGPGTRLTVL.

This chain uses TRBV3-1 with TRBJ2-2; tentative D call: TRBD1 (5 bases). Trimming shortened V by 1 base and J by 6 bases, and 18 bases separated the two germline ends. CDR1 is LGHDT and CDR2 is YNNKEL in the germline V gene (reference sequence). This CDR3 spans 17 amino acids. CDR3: CASSQGQSFFPAGELFF. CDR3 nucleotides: TGTGCCAGCAGCCAAGGACAGTCTTTTTTTCCGGCCGGGGAGCTGTTTTTT.